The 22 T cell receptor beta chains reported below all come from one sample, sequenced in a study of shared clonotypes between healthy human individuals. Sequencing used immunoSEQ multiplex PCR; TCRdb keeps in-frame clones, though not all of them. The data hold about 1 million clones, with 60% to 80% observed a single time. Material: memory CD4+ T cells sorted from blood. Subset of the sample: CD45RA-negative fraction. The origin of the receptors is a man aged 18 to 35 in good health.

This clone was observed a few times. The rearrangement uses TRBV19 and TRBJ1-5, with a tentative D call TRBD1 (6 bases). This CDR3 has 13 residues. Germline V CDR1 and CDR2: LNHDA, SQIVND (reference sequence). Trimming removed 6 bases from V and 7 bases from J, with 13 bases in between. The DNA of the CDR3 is TGTGCCAGTAGACCACAGGGAGGACAGCCCCAGCATTTT. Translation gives CASRPQGGQPQHF.

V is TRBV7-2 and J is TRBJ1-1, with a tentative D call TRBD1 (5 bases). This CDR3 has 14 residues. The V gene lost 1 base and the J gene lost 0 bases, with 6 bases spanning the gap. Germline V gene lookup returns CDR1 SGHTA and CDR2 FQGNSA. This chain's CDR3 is CASSLDRMNTEAFF. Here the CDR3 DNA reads TGTGCCAGCAGCTTAGACAGGATGAACACTGAAGCTTTCTTT.

CDR3 in DNA: TGTGCCAGCAGCCTCACCGGGGTTGTGGGCCAGACCCAGTACTTC. Protein product: CASSLTGVVGQTQYF. The rearrangement links TRBV7-3 to TRBJ2-5; TRBD2 is a possible D gene (5 bases). This CDR3 has 15 amino acids. The germline V gene has CDR1 SGHTA and CDR2 FQGTGA. The ends were cut back, 5 bases at V and 6 bases at J, with 19 bases in the middle.

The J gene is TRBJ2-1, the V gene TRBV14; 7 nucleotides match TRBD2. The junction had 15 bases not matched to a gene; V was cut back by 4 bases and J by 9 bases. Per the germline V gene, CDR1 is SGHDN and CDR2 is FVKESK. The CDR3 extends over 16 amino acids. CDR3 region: CASSPYRGDSRFEQFF. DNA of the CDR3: TGTGCCAGCAGCCCTTATCGGGGGGACTCCAGGTTTGAGCAGTTCTTC.

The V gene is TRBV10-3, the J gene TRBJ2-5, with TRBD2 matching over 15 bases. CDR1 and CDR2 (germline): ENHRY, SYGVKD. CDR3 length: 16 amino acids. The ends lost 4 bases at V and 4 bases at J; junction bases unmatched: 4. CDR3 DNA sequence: TGTGCCATCAGTGGGACTAGCGGGGGGGTTACAGAGACCCAGTACTTC. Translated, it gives CAISGTSGGVTETQYF.

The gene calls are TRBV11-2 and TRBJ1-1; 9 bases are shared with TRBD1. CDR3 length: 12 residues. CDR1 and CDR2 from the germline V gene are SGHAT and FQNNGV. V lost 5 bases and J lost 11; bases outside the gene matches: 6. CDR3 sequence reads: CASSTLTGGAFF. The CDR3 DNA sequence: TGTGCCAGCAGCACCCTGACAGGGGGGGCTTTCTTT.

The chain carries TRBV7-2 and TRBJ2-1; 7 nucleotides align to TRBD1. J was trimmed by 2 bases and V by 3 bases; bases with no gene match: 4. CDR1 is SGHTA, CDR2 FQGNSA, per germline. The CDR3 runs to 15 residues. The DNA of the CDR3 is TGTGCCAGCAGCTTCGACAGGGACGCCTACAATGAGCAGTTCTTC. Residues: CASSFDRDAYNEQFF. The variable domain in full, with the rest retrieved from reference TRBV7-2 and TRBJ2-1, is GAGVSQSPSNKVTEKGKDVELRCDPISGHTALYWYRQSLGQGLEFLIYFQGNSAPDKSGLPSDRFSAERTGGSVSTLTIQRTQQEDSAVYLCASSFDRDAYNEQFFGPGTRLTVL.

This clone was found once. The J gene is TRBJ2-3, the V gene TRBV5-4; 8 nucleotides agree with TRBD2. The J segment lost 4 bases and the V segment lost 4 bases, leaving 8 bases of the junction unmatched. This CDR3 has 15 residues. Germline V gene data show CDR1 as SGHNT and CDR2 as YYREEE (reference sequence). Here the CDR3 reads CASSQHGRAADTQYF. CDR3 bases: TGTGCCAGCAGCCAACACGGGAGGGCGGCAGATACGCAGTATTTT.

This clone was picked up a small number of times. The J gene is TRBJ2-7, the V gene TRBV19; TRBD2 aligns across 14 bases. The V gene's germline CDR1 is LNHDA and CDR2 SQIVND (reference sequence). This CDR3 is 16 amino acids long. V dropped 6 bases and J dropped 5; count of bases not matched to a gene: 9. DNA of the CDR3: TGTGCCAGTAGCACCGGGACTAGCGGGAGAACCCACGAGCAGTACTTC. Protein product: CASSTGTSGRTHEQYF. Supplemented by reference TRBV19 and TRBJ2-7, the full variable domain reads DGGITQSPKYLFRKEGQNVTLSCEQNLNHDAMYWYRQDPGQGLRLIYYSQIVNDFQKGDIAEGYSVSREKKESFPLTVTSAQKNPTAFYLCASSTGTSGRTHEQYFGPGTRLTVT.

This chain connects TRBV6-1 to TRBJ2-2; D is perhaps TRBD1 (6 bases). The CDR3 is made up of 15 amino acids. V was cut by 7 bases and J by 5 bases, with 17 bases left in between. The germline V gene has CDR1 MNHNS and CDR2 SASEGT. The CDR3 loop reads CASTKTQGQTGELFF. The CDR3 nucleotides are TGTGCCAGCACAAAAACCCAGGGGCAAACCGGGGAGCTGTTTTTT.

CDR3 protein: CAIRAVGNTDTQYF. The CDR3 DNA reads as TGTGCCATCAGGGCGGTGGGCAACACAGATACGCAGTATTTT. This chain joins TRBV10-3 and TRBJ2-3; no firm D call. Germline CDR1 reads ENHRY; CDR2 reads SYGVKD. This CDR3 is built from 14 residues. V lost 6 bases, J lost 2 bases, and 12 bases lay in between.

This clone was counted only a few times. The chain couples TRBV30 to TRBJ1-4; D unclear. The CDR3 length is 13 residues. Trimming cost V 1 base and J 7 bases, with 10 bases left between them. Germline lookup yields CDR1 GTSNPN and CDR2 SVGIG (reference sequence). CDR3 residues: CAWSGRTGEKLFF. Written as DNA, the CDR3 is TGTGCCTGGAGTGGTCGGACGGGTGAAAAACTGTTTTTT.

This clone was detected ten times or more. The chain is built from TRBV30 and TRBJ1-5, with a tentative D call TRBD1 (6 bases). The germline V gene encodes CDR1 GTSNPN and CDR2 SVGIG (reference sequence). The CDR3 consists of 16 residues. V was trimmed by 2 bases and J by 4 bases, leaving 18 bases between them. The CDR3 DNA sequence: TGTGCCTGGAGTCTGAAGACAGGTTCCCTGAATCAGCCCCAGCATTTT. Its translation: CAWSLKTGSLNQPQHF.

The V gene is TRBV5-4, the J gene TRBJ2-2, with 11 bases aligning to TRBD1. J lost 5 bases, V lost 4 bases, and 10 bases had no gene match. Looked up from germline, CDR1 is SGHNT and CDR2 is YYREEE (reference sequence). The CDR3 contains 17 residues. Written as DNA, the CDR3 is TGTGCCAGCAGCGCGGGCCGGGACAGGGGGTTAACCGGGGAGCTGTTTTTT. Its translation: CASSAGRDRGLTGELFF.

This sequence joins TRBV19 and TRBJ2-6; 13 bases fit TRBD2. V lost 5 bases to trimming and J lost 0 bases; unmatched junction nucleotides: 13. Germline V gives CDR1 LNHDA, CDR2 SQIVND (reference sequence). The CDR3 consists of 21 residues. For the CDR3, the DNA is TGTGCCAGTAGTCTCGCGATGACTAGCGGGAGGCTATTCTCTGGGGCCAACGTCCTGACTTTC. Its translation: CASSLAMTSGRLFSGANVLTF. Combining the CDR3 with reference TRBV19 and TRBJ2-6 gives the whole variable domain DGGITQSPKYLFRKEGQNVTLSCEQNLNHDAMYWYRQDPGQGLRLIYYSQIVNDFQKGDIAEGYSVSREKKESFPLTVTSAQKNPTAFYLCASSLAMTSGRLFSGANVLTFGAGSRLTVL.

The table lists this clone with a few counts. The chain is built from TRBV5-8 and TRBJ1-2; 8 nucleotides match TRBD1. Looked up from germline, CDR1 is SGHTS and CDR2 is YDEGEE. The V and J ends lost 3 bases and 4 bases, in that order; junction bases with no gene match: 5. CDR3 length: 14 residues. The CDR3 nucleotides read TGTGCCAGCAGCTGGACAGGGAATGTCTATGGCTACACCTTC. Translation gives CASSWTGNVYGYTF.

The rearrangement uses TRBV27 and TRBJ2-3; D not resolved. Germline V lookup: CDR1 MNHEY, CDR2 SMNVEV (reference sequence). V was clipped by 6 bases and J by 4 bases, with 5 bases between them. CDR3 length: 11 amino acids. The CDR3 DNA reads TGTGCCAGCAGGGTCGCAGATACGCAGTATTTT. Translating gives CASRVADTQYF.

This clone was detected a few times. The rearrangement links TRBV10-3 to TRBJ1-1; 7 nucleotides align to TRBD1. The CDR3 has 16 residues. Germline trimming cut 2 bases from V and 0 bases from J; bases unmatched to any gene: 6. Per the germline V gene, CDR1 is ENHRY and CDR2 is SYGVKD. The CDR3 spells CAISENGQVMNTEAFF. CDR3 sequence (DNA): TGTGCCATCAGTGAGAACGGACAGGTCATGAACACTGAAGCTTTCTTT.

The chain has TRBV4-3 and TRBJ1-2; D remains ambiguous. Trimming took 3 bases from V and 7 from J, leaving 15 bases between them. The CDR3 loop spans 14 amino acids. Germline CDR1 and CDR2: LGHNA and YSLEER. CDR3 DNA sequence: TGCGCCAGCAGCCAGGGTAATCAAGCCCCTGGCTACACCTTC. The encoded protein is CASSQGNQAPGYTF.

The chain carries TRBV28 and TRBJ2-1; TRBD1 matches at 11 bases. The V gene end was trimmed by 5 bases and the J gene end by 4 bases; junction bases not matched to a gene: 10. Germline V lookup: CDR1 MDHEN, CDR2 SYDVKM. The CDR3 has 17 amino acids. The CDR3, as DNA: TGTGCCAGCAGTCCCTGGGACAGGGGGTTATTATACAATGAGCAGTTCTTC. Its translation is CASSPWDRGLLYNEQFF.

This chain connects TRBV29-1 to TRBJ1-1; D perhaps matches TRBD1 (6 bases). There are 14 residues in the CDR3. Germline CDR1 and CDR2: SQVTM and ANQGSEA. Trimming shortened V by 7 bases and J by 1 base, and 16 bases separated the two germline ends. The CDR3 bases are TGCAGCGCTTCCCTGGGACACCAGAACACTGAAGCTTTCTTT. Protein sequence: CSASLGHQNTEAFF.

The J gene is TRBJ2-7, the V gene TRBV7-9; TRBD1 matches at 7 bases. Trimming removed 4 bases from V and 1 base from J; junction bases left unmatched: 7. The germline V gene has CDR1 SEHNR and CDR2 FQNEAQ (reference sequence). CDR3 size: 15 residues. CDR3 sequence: CASSSNRGRSYEQYF. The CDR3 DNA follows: TGTGCCAGCAGCTCAAACAGGGGTAGGTCCTACGAGCAGTACTTC.